The present T cell receptor (beta chain) was sequenced within a study of beta chain features in type 1 diabetes. Study in general: All samples yielded some 110 million examined sorted cells.

The J segment lost 6 bases and the V segment lost 5 bases, leaving 12 bases of the junction unmatched. The CDR3 is 16 amino acids. Germline values: CDR1 SGHTA, CDR2 FQGNSA. General observations from the study: The influence of HLA type on TCRB rearrangement stayed undetermined.

Sorting that relied on CD45RO/CCR7/CD25/CD127/CD95/CD27 yielded CD4+ naive, central memory, regulatory and stem cell-like memory cells. Isolated RNA was reverse transcribed in full, so expressed TCRB transcripts were sequenced. The assay was immunoSEQ multiplex PCR, and TCRdb's table has in-frame clones only and misses some. The data show hundreds of thousands of clones, with 30% seen just once and about 0.06% held by the top ten. This clone was picked up a small number of times. Its antigen is not identified. This sequence joins TRBV7-2 and TRBJ2-1; 8 nucleotides match TRBD2. The receptor was derived from a man aged 18-30 years in good health. The specimen was naive CD4+ T cells from blood. This CDR3 is CASSRGRRSGGNEQFF. DNA of the CDR3: TGTGCCAGCAGCCGAGGGCGGCGGAGCGGGGGCAATGAGCAGTTCTTC.